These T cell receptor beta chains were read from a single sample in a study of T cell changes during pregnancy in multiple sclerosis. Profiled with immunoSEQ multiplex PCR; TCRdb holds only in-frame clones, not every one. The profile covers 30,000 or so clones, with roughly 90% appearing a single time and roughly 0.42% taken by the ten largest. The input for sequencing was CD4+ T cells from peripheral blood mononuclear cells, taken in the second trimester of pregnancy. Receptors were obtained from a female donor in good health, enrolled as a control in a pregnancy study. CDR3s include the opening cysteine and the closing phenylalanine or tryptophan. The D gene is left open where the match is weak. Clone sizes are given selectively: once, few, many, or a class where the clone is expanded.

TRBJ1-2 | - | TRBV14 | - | CASSQDQRGNGYTF | TGTGCCAGCAGCCAAGATCAAAGGGGGAATGGCTACACCTTC
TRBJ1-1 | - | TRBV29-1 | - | CSVEVLTRMNTEAFF | TGCAGCGTTGAAGTCCTGACAAGGATGAACACTGAAGCTTTCTTT
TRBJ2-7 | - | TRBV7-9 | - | CASSPRGLDFGGEQYF | TGTGCCAGCAGCCCCCGGGGACTGGACTTTGGGGGTGAGCAGTACTTC
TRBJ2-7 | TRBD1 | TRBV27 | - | CASSSLGDSVSYEQYF | TGTGCCAGCAGTTCGCTTGGGGACAGTGTTTCCTACGAGCAGTACTTC
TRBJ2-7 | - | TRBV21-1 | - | CASSNPDRGHPRQYF | TGTGCCAGCAGCAATCCGGACAGGGGGCACCCCCGGCAGTACTTC
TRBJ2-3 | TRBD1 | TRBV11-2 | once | CASSLRDRGSTDTQYF | TGTGCCAGCAGCCTCCGGGACAGGGGCTCTACAGATACGCAGTATTTT
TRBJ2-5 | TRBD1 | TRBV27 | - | CASSSLTGGETQYF | TGTGCCAGCAGTTCATTGACAGGGGGAGAGACCCAGTACTTC
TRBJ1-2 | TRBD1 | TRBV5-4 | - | CASSMTDRVGGYTF | TGTGCCAGCAGCATGACGGACAGGGTGGGTGGCTACACCTTC
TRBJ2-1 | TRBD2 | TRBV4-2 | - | CASSGGLAGGGEQFF | TGTGCCAGCAGCGGTGGACTAGCGGGAGGTGGGGAGCAGTTCTTC
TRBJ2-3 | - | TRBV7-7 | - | CASSPTVTDTQYF | TGTGCTAGCAGCCCGACTGTCACAGATACGCAGTATTTT
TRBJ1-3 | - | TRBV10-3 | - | CAISAQGSSGNTIYF | TGTGCCATCAGCGCCCAGGGGAGCTCTGGAAACACCATATATTTT
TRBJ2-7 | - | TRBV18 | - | CASSPLGAGVTYEQYF | TGTGCCAGCTCACCTTTGGGGGCAGGGGTAACCTACGAGCAGTACTTC
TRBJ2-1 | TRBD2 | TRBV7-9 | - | CASSSQGLADSNEQFF | TGTGCCAGCAGCTCCCAGGGACTAGCGGACTCGAATGAGCAGTTCTTC
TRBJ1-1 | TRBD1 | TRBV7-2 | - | CASSFFPGQTTEAFF | TGTGCCAGCAGCTTTTTCCCGGGACAGACCACTGAAGCTTTCTTT
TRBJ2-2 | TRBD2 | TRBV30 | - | CARSGRWATGELFF | TGTGCCCGTAGCGGGAGGTGGGCCACCGGGGAGCTGTTTTTT
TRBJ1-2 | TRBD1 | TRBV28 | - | CASSFTGQGAGGGYTF | TGTGCCAGCAGTTTCACCGGACAGGGGGCTGGTGGCGGCTACACCTTC
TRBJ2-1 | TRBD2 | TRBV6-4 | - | CASSTLAGGPDEQFF | TGTGCCAGCAGTACCCTAGCGGGAGGGCCCGATGAGCAGTTCTTC
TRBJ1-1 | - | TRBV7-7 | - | CASSFSRNTEAFF | TGTGCTAGCAGCTTCTCCAGGAACACTGAAGCTTTCTTT
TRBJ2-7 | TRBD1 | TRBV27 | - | CASSRQGATLYEQYF | TGTGCCAGCAGCCGACAGGGCGCAACCCTCTACGAGCAGTACTTC
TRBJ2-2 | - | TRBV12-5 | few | CASGSSFSGELFF | TGTGCTAGTGGTTCTAGCTTTAGCGGGGAGCTGTTTTTT
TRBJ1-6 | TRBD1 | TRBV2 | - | CASRKSQGAGKLMDSPLHF | TGTGCCAGCAGGAAATCCCAGGGGGCAGGGAAATTAATGGATTCACCCCTCCACTTT
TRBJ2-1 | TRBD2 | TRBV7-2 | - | CASSFPGLAGGPFYNEQFF | TGTGCCAGCAGCTTTCCCGGACTAGCGGGGGGGCCGTTCTACAATGAGCAGTTCTTC
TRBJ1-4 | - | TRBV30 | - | CAWSVGTHTTNEKLFF | TGTGCCTGGAGTGTGGGGACACATACAACTAATGAAAAACTGTTTTTT
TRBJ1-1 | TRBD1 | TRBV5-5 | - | CASSLVGAGGTEAFF | TGTGCCAGCAGCTTGGTTGGGGCAGGGGGCACTGAAGCTTTCTTT
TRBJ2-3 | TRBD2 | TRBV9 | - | CASSTTLALFTDTQYF | TGTGCCAGCAGCACTACACTAGCGCTTTTCACAGATACGCAGTATTTT
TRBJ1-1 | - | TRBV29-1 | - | CSVQWQLNTEAFF | TGCAGCGTACAGTGGCAGCTGAACACTGAAGCTTTCTTT
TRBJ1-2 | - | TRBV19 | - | CASSPTGSYGYTF | TGTGCCAGTAGTCCTACAGGTTCCTATGGCTACACCTTC
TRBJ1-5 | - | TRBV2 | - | CASSLDQWSNQPQHF | TGTGCCAGCAGCCTCGATCAGTGGAGCAATCAGCCCCAGCATTTT
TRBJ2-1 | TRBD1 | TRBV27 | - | CASSSQGRTEQFF | TGTGCCAGCAGTTCACAGGGGCGAACTGAGCAGTTCTTC
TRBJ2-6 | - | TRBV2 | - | CASIEEAAGANVLTF | TGTGCCAGCATCGAGGAGGCGGCCGGGGCCAACGTCCTGACTTTC
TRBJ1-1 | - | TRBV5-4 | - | CASSSAGVNTEAFF | TGTGCCAGCAGCTCGGCAGGGGTGAACACTGAAGCTTTCTTT
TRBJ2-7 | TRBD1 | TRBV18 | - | CASSPTTGVTSYEQYF | TGTGCCAGCTCACCTACTACAGGGGTCACCTCCTACGAGCAGTACTTC
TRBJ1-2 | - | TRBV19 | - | CATLKRVYGYTF | TGTGCCACCCTTAAGCGAGTCTATGGCTACACCTTC
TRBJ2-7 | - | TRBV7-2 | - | CASSLRTQYEQYF | TGTGCCAGCAGCTTGAGGACACAGTACGAGCAGTACTTC
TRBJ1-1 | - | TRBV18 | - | CASSPPGGTSVAFF | TGTGCCAGCTCACCACCCGGGGGGACTTCGGTAGCTTTCTTT
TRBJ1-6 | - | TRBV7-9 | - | CASSAAQNGSPLHF | TGTGCCAGCAGCGCCGCCCAGAATGGCTCACCCCTCCACTTT
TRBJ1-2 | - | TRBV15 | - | CATSRDEQAYGYTF | TGTGCCACCAGCAGAGATGAACAGGCGTATGGCTACACCTTC
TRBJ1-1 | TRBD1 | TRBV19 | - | CASSVTGDRNTEAFF | TGTGCCAGTAGTGTAACAGGGGATAGAAACACTGAAGCTTTCTTT
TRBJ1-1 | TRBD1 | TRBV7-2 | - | CASSLFGQGNTEAFF | TGTGCCAGCAGCTTATTCGGACAGGGGAACACTGAAGCTTTCTTT
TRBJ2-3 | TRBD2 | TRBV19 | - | CASSPTGLDTSGSPQYF | TGTGCCAGTAGCCCCACGGGCCTAGACACTAGCGGGAGCCCGCAGTATTTT
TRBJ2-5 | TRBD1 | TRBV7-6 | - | CASSSGTGGETQYF | TGTGCCAGCAGCTCCGGGACAGGGGGAGAGACCCAGTACTTC
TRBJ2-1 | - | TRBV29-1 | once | CSVGAGSSNEQFF | TGCAGCGTTGGGGCAGGGTCGAGCAATGAGCAGTTCTTC
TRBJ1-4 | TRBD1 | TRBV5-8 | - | CASSRQGGEKLFF | TGTGCCAGCAGCCGACAGGGAGGTGAAAAACTGTTTTTT
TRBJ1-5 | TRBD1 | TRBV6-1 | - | CASSARDRGQGQPQHF | TGTGCCAGCAGTGCCCGGGACAGGGGGCAAGGGCAGCCCCAGCATTTT
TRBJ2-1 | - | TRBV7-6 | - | CASSPQPLGETSYNEQFF | TGTGCCAGCAGCCCGCAGCCCTTGGGCGAGACATCCTACAATGAGCAGTTCTTC